The present entry profiles one TCR beta chain with its context. The antigen is not known. The donors were in the approximately 130-subject validation cohort; that cohort was separate from the approximately 700-subject first cohort. Clones were sequenced by immunoSEQ multiplex PCR, and TCRdb holds only the in-frame ones, with some missing. The sample records more than 250,000 clones, less than 95% being singletons. V lost 2 bases and J 4 bases, leaving 12 bases between the germline ends. CDR1 and CDR2 (germline): SEHNR, FQNEAQ (reference sequence). The CDR3 extends over 14 amino acids. The data belong to a study of cytomegalovirus exposure and HLA in healthy donors. The study's findings and limits: Among the CMV-associated chains, a few were confirmed in vitro as specific for CMV antigens. Usually a TCR sequence was rare, but some public TCRs were found in many donors.

Sequenced: PBMCs. The V gene is TRBV7-9, the J gene TRBJ2-7; D not certain. The origin of this receptor is a woman aged 25 to 39 in good health and CMV-seronegative. Written as DNA, the CDR3 is TGTGCCAGCAGCTTAACGCTCGAGAGGTACGAGCAGTACTTC. This codes for CASSLTLERYEQYF.